This T cell receptor (beta chain) was retrieved from a study of beta chain features in type 1 diabetes. The sequenced template was cDNA made from the entire isolated RNA. Libraries were prepared by immunoSEQ multiplex PCR; TCRdb keeps only in-frame clonotypes and omits some of them. The data show approximately 27,000 clones, roughly half seen once. V was clipped by 4 bases and J by 4 bases; unmatched bases: 6. CDR3 size: 15 residues. Germline CDR1 reads SGHRS; CDR2 reads YFSETQ. Notes on this clone: No antigen is known for it.

Findings and caveats of the study: Researchers report that Type 1 diabetes patients had moderately but significantly shorter TCRB CDR3s across all four CD4+ subsets.

The chain is built from TRBV5-1 and TRBJ1-2; TRBD1 aligns across 11 bases. The TCR sequence derives from a young man with type 1 diabetes. The sequenced sample consisted of stem cell memory CD4+ T cells from blood. The CDR3 region has the DNA TGCGCCAGCAGCGCGGGACAGGGGGAAATCTATGGCTACACCTTC. Translated: CASSAGQGEIYGYTF.